This entry describes one T cell receptor beta chain. This specimen comes from a study of blood T cell repertoires in COVID-19. Study summary: COVID-19 samples, acute and convalescent, were from the United States, Italy and Spain. PBMCs, B-cell-depleted T cells, or T cells provided the cDNA or gDNA that made up the material.

Per the original methods: Nucleated cell counts were estimated from reference gene primer amplification. Sequencing used immunoSEQ multiplex PCR; TCRdb keeps in-frame clones, though not all of them. The DNA was the basis for D and trimming; V, J and clone size are from that table. The sample has roughly 120,000 clones, 88% seen once. The CDR3 spans 14 residues. Losses at the gene ends were 7 bases for V and 2 bases for J; bases not matched to a gene: 5. Looked up from germline, CDR1 is ENHRY and CDR2 is SYGVKD. Sequenced material: peripheral blood. The J gene is TRBJ1-1, the V gene TRBV10-3; 9 bases are a match to TRBD1. This clonotype originated in a woman aged 50 to 60 with active or convalescent COVID-19. CDR3 in amino acids: CAITGTGSNTEAFF. CDR3 DNA sequence: TGTGCCATCACCGGGACAGGGTCCAACACTGAAGCTTTCTTT.